The 24 T cell receptor beta chains below all came from one sample that was sequenced in a study of breast tumors, draining lymph nodes, adjacent tissues. Samples came from axillary lymph nodes draining the breast cancer. TCRdb reprocessed the multiplex PCR reads via MiXCR and lists one record per CDR3 protein. The top ten clones hold about 1.4% of a sample with fewer than 300,000 distinct CDR3 sequences, about 34% of them seen once. Sequencing was done on a sample of axillary lymph node tissue. Source of these receptors: a female donor with breast cancer. Some clones in this sample may be carry-over from other donors' samples.

Of note for this clonotype: One end of the junction varies from germline; a read error may be responsible. The genes are TRBV18 and TRBJ2-3; either TRBD1 or TRBD2 may supply D (5 bases each). Per the germline V gene, CDR1 is KGHSH and CDR2 is LQKENI. This CDR3 has 16 residues. The CDR3 region has the DNA TGTGCCAGCTTACATCCTGCCGGGACCTGCACAGGTACGCAGTATTTT. Translation: CASLHPAGTCTGTQYF.

This clonotype was observed at least ten times. This sequence joins TRBV7-8 and TRBJ2-3; 9 nucleotides align to TRBD1. The CDR3 totals 15 residues. J was trimmed by 2 bases and V by 7 bases; bases with no gene match: 7. Germline CDR1 is SGHVS and CDR2 is FQNEAQ. The CDR3 is CASNSRDRVTDTQYF. The CDR3 DNA sequence: TGTGCCAGCAACTCCCGGGACAGGGTCACAGATACGCAGTATTTT.

The chain employs TRBV12-3 or TRBV12-4 and TRBJ1-4; 9 bases fit TRBD1. With 5 bases clipped from V and 8 bases from J, the junction kept 18 bases outside the gene matches. CDR3 length equals 18 residues. CDR3 amino acids: CASSPPGQGKSGKEKLFF. Here the CDR3 DNA reads TGTGCCAGCAGTCCCCCGGGACAGGGAAAGTCGGGCAAGGAAAAACTGTTTTTT.

This clonotype has ten or more counts. V is TRBV2 and J is TRBJ1-3; 7 nucleotides agree with TRBD1. Germline V gene sequence: CDR1 SNHLY, CDR2 FYNNEI. The J segment lost 4 bases and the V segment lost 4 bases, leaving 7 bases of the junction unmatched. The length of the CDR3 is 15 residues. The CDR3 is CASSASTGWGNTIYF. CDR3 nucleotides: TGTGCCAGCAGTGCCTCGACAGGGTGGGGAAACACCATATATTTT.

The chain recombines TRBV7-9 with TRBJ1-2; no reliable D call. The length of the CDR3 is 11 residues. Germline CDR1 is SEHNR and CDR2 is FQNEAQ (reference sequence). The V end was cut by 6 bases, the J end by 5 bases, with 7 bases between. DNA of the CDR3: TGTGCCAGCAGTTCAGATTATGGCTACACCTTC. Translating it yields CASSSDYGYTF. The variable domain in full, completed from reference TRBV7-9 and TRBJ1-2, reads DTGVSQNPRHKITKRGQNVTFRCDPISEHNRLYWYRQTLGQGPEFLTYFQNEAQLEKSRLLSDRFSAERPKGSFSTLEIQRTEQGDSAMYLCASSSDYGYTFGSGTRLTVV.

At least ten counts were recorded for this clonotype. CDR3 sequence reads: CASSLVGGTGELFF. The CDR3 region has the DNA TGTGCCAGCAGCTTAGTGGGGGGAACCGGGGAGCTGTTTTTT. This sequence joins TRBV7-9 and TRBJ2-2; weak D call: TRBD2 (6 bases). CDR1 and CDR2 (germline): SEHNR, FQNEAQ (reference sequence). The germline V and J ends were trimmed by 1 base and 5 bases, with 8 bases remaining between them. The CDR3 consists of 14 residues. The variable domain in full, with the rest retrieved from reference TRBV7-9 and TRBJ2-2, is DTGVSQNPRHKITKRGQNVTFRCDPISEHNRLYWYRQTLGQGPEFLTYFQNEAQLEKSRLLSDRFSAERPKGSFSTLEIQRTEQGDSAMYLCASSLVGGTGELFFGEGSRLTVL.

This sequence joins TRBV12-3 or TRBV12-4 and TRBJ1-1; D unclear. V gave up 8 bases and J gave up 4 bases, with 8 bases separating them. This CDR3 comprises 11 residues. The CDR3: CASSSLTEAFF. The DNA for the CDR3 is TGTGCCAGCTCTTCTCTCACTGAAGCTTTCTTT.

This clonotype was detected a few times. The V call is TRBV7-8, the J call TRBJ1-6; a weak D match, TRBD1 (6 bases). The CDR3 extends over 14 amino acids. The germline V gene has CDR1 SGHVS and CDR2 FQNEAQ. The V and J ends lost 6 bases and 14 bases respectively, with 20 bases between them. CDR3 in amino acids: CASRETGPSWTLHF. The CDR3 region has the DNA TGTGCCAGCAGAGAAACAGGGCCCTCGTGGACCCTCCACTTT.

In regard to this clonotype: This clone may be a read error of a much larger clone one base away. This rearrangement joins TRBV7-2 to TRBJ1-2; weak D call: TRBD1 (6 bases). The CDR3 has 16 amino acids. The V gene's germline CDR1 is SGHTA and CDR2 FQGNSA. CDR3 region: CASSSETGTANYGYAF. CDR3 DNA: TGTGCCAGCAGTTCTGAGACAGGAACAGCTAACTATGGCTACGCCTTC. Filled out from reference TRBV7-2 and TRBJ1-2, the complete variable domain reads GAGVSQSPSNKVTEKGKDVELRCDPISGHTALYWYRQSLGQGLEFLIYFQGNSAPDKSGLPSDRFSAERTGGSVSTLTIQRTQQEDSAVYLCASSSETGTANYGYAFGSGTRLTVV.

The chain employs TRBV20-1 and TRBJ2-1; 15 bases are a match to TRBD2. With 6 bases clipped from V and 5 bases from J, the junction kept 11 bases outside the gene matches. The CDR3 sequence is 17 residues long. Germline lookup yields CDR1 DFQATT and CDR2 SNEGSKA (reference sequence). As DNA, the CDR3 is TGCAGTGCCAGACCGGGACTAGCGGGAGGATGGGACAATGAGCAGTTCTTC. This sequence encodes CSARPGLAGGWDNEQFF.

This clonotype has a count of ten or more. The J gene is TRBJ1-3, the V gene TRBV28; TRBD1 matches at 9 bases. CDR3 length: 14 amino acids. Per the germline V gene, CDR1 is MDHEN and CDR2 is SYDVKM. Trimming at V came to 4 bases and at J to 5 bases, leaving 3 bases not matched to a gene. The CDR3 spells CASSSGQGRNTIYF. The CDR3 coding sequence is TGTGCCAGCAGTTCGGGACAGGGAAGAAACACCATATATTTT.

This clonotype was detected ten times or more. The CDR3 region is CASSENSLGFNYGYTF. Written as DNA, the CDR3 is TGTGCCAGCAGTGAGAACAGCCTGGGATTCAACTATGGCTACACCTTC. The chain links TRBV2 to TRBJ1-2; D gene ambiguous. Trimming took 3 bases from V and 2 from J, leaving 16 bases between them. From germline, CDR1 is SNHLY and CDR2 FYNNEI. This CDR3 contains 16 residues.

This clonotype was seen ten or more times. The J gene is TRBJ2-1, the V gene TRBV11-2; 7 bases agree with TRBD1. Germline V gene lookup returns CDR1 SGHAT and CDR2 FQNNGV. The V gene end was trimmed by 1 base and the J gene end by 5 bases; junction bases not matched to a gene: 5. The CDR3 has 15 amino acids. CDR3 in DNA: TGTGCCAGCAGCTTAGGACAGGGTCCCCACAATGAGCAGTTCTTC. Protein sequence: CASSLGQGPHNEQFF. Looking up the rest from reference TRBV11-2 and TRBJ2-1 gives the full variable domain: EAGVAQSPRYKIIEKRQSVAFWCNPISGHATLYWYQQILGQGPKLLIQFQNNGVVDDSQLPKDRFSAERLKGVDSTLKIQPAKLEDSAVYLCASSLGQGPHNEQFFGPGTRLTVL.

This clonotype was seen repeatedly, ten times or more. The V gene is TRBV27, the J gene TRBJ2-7; 7 bases are a match to TRBD1. Germline values: CDR1 MNHEY, CDR2 SMNVEV (reference sequence). The CDR3 is made up of 15 amino acids. Trimming removed 5 bases from V and 0 bases from J; junction bases left unmatched: 7. CDR3 amino acids: CASSHRGPASYEQYF. The CDR3 coding sequence is TGTGCCAGCAGTCACAGGGGACCCGCCTCCTACGAGCAGTACTTC.

The rearrangement joins TRBV6-4 to TRBJ2-5; the D gene is possibly TRBD2 (5 bases). From germline, CDR1 is MRHNA and CDR2 SNTAGT. The CDR3 runs 12 residues. V shed 4 bases and J shed 9 bases, with 12 bases lying between them. CDR3 region: CASSAPGESQYF. The CDR3 bases are TGTGCCAGCAGTGCCCCTGGGGAGTCCCAGTACTTC.

This clonotype was counted at least ten times. The rearrangement joins TRBV6-6 to TRBJ2-1; possibly TRBD2 for D (6 bases). Germline V gene data show CDR1 as MNHNY and CDR2 as SVGAGI (reference sequence). V shed 4 bases and J shed 4 bases, with 11 bases lying between them. This CDR3 is built from 14 residues. This CDR3 reads CASSSALAYNEQFF. DNA for the CDR3: TGTGCCAGCAGTTCGGCGCTAGCGTACAATGAGCAGTTCTTC.

This clonotype was picked up many times. V gene TRBV24-1 combines with J gene TRBJ2-5, with D maybe TRBD2 (5 bases). CDR3 size: 15 residues. With 4 bases removed from V and 5 bases from J, the gap between germline ends came to 16 bases. Germline V gene data show CDR1 as KGHDR and CDR2 as SFDVKD. This CDR3 is CATSDRGSPLETQYF. CDR3 sequence (DNA): TGTGCCACCAGTGACCGTGGGAGTCCGTTGGAGACCCAGTACTTC.

Notes on this clonotype: One junction end disagrees with the germline gene, perhaps due to a read error. This chain joins TRBV9 and TRBJ1-4; D perhaps matches TRBD1 (5 bases). Per germline, CDR1 SGDLS and CDR2 YYNGEE. The CDR3 sequence is 14 residues long. The CDR3 here is CASSVRPLGEKLCF. The CDR3 coding sequence is TGTGCCAGCAGCGTAAGGCCCTTAGGGGAAAAACTGTGTTTT.

Many counts were recorded for this clonotype. The genes are TRBV30 and TRBJ2-3; 8 nucleotides agree with TRBD2. The CDR3 totals 11 residues. CDR1 and CDR2 from the germline V gene are GTSNPN and SVGIG (reference sequence). CDR3 amino acids: CAVSGSDTQYF. The CDR3 bases are TGTGCGGTGAGCGGGAGTGATACGCAGTATTTT. Filled out from reference TRBV30 and TRBJ2-3, the complete variable domain reads SQTIHQWPATLVQPVGSPLSLECTVEGTSNPNLYWYRQAAGRGLQLLFYSVGIGQISSEVPQNLSASRPQDRQFILSSKKLLLSDSGFYLCAVSGSDTQYFGPGTRLTVL.

This clonotype was observed at least ten times. The gene calls are TRBV5-4 and TRBJ2-7; D gene uncertain. This CDR3 contains 12 residues. Germline values: CDR1 SGHNT, CDR2 YYREEE (reference sequence). V was pared by 3 bases and J by 7 bases, with 11 bases between. CDR3 loop: CASSSVANEQYF. The CDR3 DNA reads as TGTGCCAGCAGCTCGGTTGCGAATGAGCAGTACTTC.

This clonotype was seen repeatedly, ten times or more. The rearrangement links TRBV7-2 to TRBJ2-7; TRBD1 or TRBD2 may be the D gene (5 bases each). Trimming shortened V by 0 bases and J by 6 bases, and 6 bases separated the two germline ends. This CDR3 contains 12 residues. In germline, CDR1 is SGHTA, CDR2 FQGNSA. For the CDR3, the DNA is TGTGCCAGCAGCTTAGCGAGGGGCGAGCAGTACTTC. Its translation is CASSLARGEQYF.

This clonotype came up a few times. This clone may be a read error of a much larger clone one base away. The gene calls are TRBV6-2 or TRBV6-3 and TRBJ2-7; 9 bases agree with TRBD2. Trimming at V came to 5 bases and at J to 1 base, leaving 3 bases not matched to a gene. Germline loops: CDR1 MNHEY, CDR2 SVGEGT. This CDR3 spans 14 amino acids. This CDR3 is CASSHTSGSYEQYF. In DNA, the CDR3 is TGTGCCAGCAGTCACACTAGCGGGTCCTACGAGCAGTACTTC.

This clonotype was seen ten or more times. A junction end diverges from the germline sequence, so it may reflect a read error. CDR3 loop: CASSLRRRETQYF. The CDR3 DNA reads as TGTGCTAGCAGCTTGCGGCGGCGGGAGACCCAGTACTTC. The chain carries TRBV7-7 and TRBJ2-5; D not certain. CDR1 and CDR2 (germline): SSHAT, FNYEAQ (reference sequence). CDR3 length: 13 residues.

As to this clonotype: One end of the junction does not line up with germline, which may come from a read error. The chain is built from TRBV5-1 and TRBJ2-5; D is ambiguous. Germline V gene sequence: CDR1 SGHRS, CDR2 YFSETQ. The CDR3 spans 12 residues. CDR3 protein: CASSLDSETHYF. The CDR3 DNA reads as TGCGCCAGCAGCTTAGATTCCGAGACCCACTACTTC.